Below, 14 T cell receptor beta chains from the same sample are listed, as sequenced in a study of regulatory and conventional T cells in RAG deficiency. TCRdb's copy holds only in-frame clones and misses some; the assay was immunoSEQ multiplex PCR. The sample has 6,000 to 7,500 clones; roughly 78% are singletons. The same sample was also used in a study of regulatory T cells. That work contributes: Primers: 52 TRBV forward and 13 TRBJ reverse.

Material: CD8+ T cells sorted from blood. These receptors all come from a human donor in good health.

V and J are TRBV18 and TRBJ1-3; maybe TRBD1 (5 bases). This CDR3 has 16 residues. V shed 0 bases and J shed 0 bases, with 9 bases lying between them. Germline V gene data show CDR1 as KGHSH and CDR2 as LQKENI. The DNA of the CDR3 is TGTGCCAGCTCACCACCGGCGGGGACCTCTGGAAACACCATATATTTT. Residues: CASSPPAGTSGNTIYF.

The chain is built from TRBV6-5 and TRBJ1-4; D ambiguous. Germline CDR1 reads MNHEY; CDR2 reads SVGAGI. The V end was cut by 4 bases, the J end by 0 bases, with 12 bases between. The CDR3 extends over 16 amino acids. This CDR3 is CASSFETLPTNEKLFF. The CDR3 region has the DNA TGTGCCAGCAGTTTCGAAACGCTCCCAACTAATGAAAAACTGTTTTTT.

The rearrangement uses TRBV15 and TRBJ2-7, with D hard to call. The CDR3 contains 15 residues. V dropped 5 bases and J dropped 0 bases, with 14 bases sitting between them. Germline-derived CDR1 and CDR2 are LNHNV and YYDKDF (reference sequence). CDR3 residues: CATSGNQGNSYEQYF. In DNA, the CDR3 is TGTGCCACCAGCGGGAATCAAGGGAACTCCTACGAGCAGTACTTC.

V is TRBV7-3 and J is TRBJ2-7; D is unresolved. Germline CDR1 reads SGHTA; CDR2 reads FQGTGA. The CDR3 is 11 residues long. V gave up 1 base and J gave up 4 bases, with 2 bases separating them. Here the CDR3 reads CASSLRYEQYF. The CDR3 coding sequence is TGTGCCAGCAGCTTAAGGTACGAGCAGTACTTC.

The V and J genes are TRBV11-3 and TRBJ1-6, with D unresolved. V was clipped by 5 bases and J by 6 bases, with 8 bases between them. Germline CDR1 reads SGHNT; CDR2 reads YENEEA. This CDR3 has 13 residues. The DNA of the CDR3 is TGTGCCAGCAGCCAAATTCCTAATTCACCCCTCCACTTT. Amino acid sequence: CASSQIPNSPLHF. The full variable domain, rest sourced from reference TRBV11-3 and TRBJ1-6, is EAGVVQSPRYKIIEKKQPVAFWCNPISGHNTLYWYLQNLGQGPELLIRYENEEAVDDSQLPKDRFSAERLKGVDSTLKIQPAELGDSAVYLCASSQIPNSPLHFGNGTRLTVT.

This clone was found a few times. V gene TRBV6-1 combines with J gene TRBJ1-4; 10 positions agree with TRBD1. Looked up from germline, CDR1 is MNHNS and CDR2 is SASEGT. CDR3 length equals 16 residues. V lost 3 bases, J lost 6 bases, and 7 bases stayed unmatched. CDR3 nucleotides: TGTGCCAGCAGTGAGTCAGTCGGGACAGGGGATGAAAAACTGTTTTTT. Residues: CASSESVGTGDEKLFF.

This sequence joins TRBV6-6 and TRBJ2-3; TRBD2 matches 9 bases. This CDR3 has 15 residues. CDR1 MNHNY and CDR2 SVGAGI come from the germline V gene (reference sequence). V gave up 0 bases and J gave up 4 bases; unmatched junction bases: 2. DNA for the CDR3: TGTGCCAGCAGTTACTCCGCTAGCGGGGCAGATACGCAGTATTTT. Translated, it gives CASSYSASGADTQYF.

The J gene is TRBJ2-7, the V gene TRBV6-5; 14 positions agree with TRBD2. This CDR3 contains 16 residues. Germline CDR1 MNHEY, CDR2 SVGAGI. After removal of 4 bases from V and 3 bases from J, the junction contained 5 bases not matched to a gene. CDR3 DNA: TGTGCCAGCAGTTTCACGGGACTAGCGGGGGTCTACGAGCAGTACTTC. Translating gives CASSFTGLAGVYEQYF.

A remark on this clone: The sample has other DNA sequences that encode this CDR3 too. V gene TRBV5-1 combines with J gene TRBJ1-1; weak D call: TRBD1 (6 bases). The CDR3 is made up of 15 amino acids. Germline loops: CDR1 SGHRS, CDR2 YFSETQ. V was pared by 0 bases and J by 0 bases, with 9 bases between. CDR3 amino acids: CASSLVQGMNTEAFF. The CDR3 coding sequence is TGCGCCAGCAGCTTGGTGCAGGGGATGAACACTGAAGCTTTCTTT.

The chain is built from TRBV28 and TRBJ1-2, with 12 bases identical to TRBD1. V lost 3 bases to trimming and J lost 4 bases; unmatched junction nucleotides: 3. In germline, CDR1 is MDHEN, CDR2 SYDVKM. CDR3 size: 15 residues. CDR3 DNA: TGTGCCAGCAGTTTCCCGGGACAGGGGGCCTATGGCTACACCTTC. Its protein is CASSFPGQGAYGYTF.

This clone was found a few times. The chain recombines TRBV7-8 with TRBJ2-7, with D possibly being TRBD1 (6 bases). Trimming removed 11 bases from V and 5 bases from J, with 13 bases in between. This CDR3 is built from 11 residues. Germline CDR1 and CDR2: SGHVS and FQNEAQ. The CDR3 bases are TGTGCCTACAGGGCAGGGGACGAGCAGTACTTC. The encoded protein is CAYRAGDEQYF.

The V call is TRBV19, the J call TRBJ2-7; TRBD1 matches at 7 bases. The germline V gene encodes CDR1 LNHDA and CDR2 SQIVND (reference sequence). The V and J ends lost 5 bases and 2 bases, in that order; junction bases with no gene match: 12. The CDR3 has 16 residues. The CDR3 here is CASSYNRGAEPYEQYF. CDR3 in DNA: TGTGCCAGTAGTTACAACAGGGGTGCTGAACCCTACGAGCAGTACTTC.

V is TRBV7-9 and J is TRBJ2-7; TRBD1 aligns across 9 bases. J gave up 5 bases and V 4 bases, and 6 bases lay outside the gene matches. Germline CDR1 reads SEHNR; CDR2 reads FQNEAQ (reference sequence). The CDR3 contains 14 residues. For the CDR3, the DNA is TGTGCCAGCAGCTCGGGGACAGGGAGCCACGAGCAGTACTTC. Translating it yields CASSSGTGSHEQYF.

CDR3 protein: CASSEATPYEQYF. The CDR3 bases are TGTGCCAGCAGTGAAGCTACTCCCTACGAGCAGTACTTC. The chain employs TRBV6-5 and TRBJ2-7; D call uncertain. The CDR3 has 13 residues. In germline, CDR1 is MNHEY, CDR2 SVGAGI. V gave up 5 bases and J gave up 2 bases, with 10 bases separating them.